What follows are 5 T cell receptor beta chains derived from one specimen sequenced in a study of control samples from healthy donors and cancer patients. Here immunoSEQ multiplex PCR was the method, and the copy in TCRdb shows in-frame clones only, minus some. The sample shows around 250,000 clones, approximately 80% of them seen only once. The sequenced material came from PBMCs. The receptors were gathered from a woman aged 55-70 years with lung cancer.

Regarding this clone: The sample has other DNA sequences that encode this CDR3 too. The chain joins TRBV27 to TRBJ1-1; D is unclear. Germline CDR1 is MNHEY and CDR2 is SMNVEV (reference sequence). This CDR3 contains 13 residues. V lost 2 bases and J lost 1, with 5 bases in between. CDR3 DNA sequence: TGTGCCAGCAGTTTAGAGAGGAACACTGAAGCTTTCTTT. As protein: CASSLERNTEAFF.

V and J are TRBV5-1 and TRBJ1-1; D gene uncertain. This CDR3 region has 14 residues. Germline values: CDR1 SGHRS, CDR2 YFSETQ. V lost 2 bases and J lost 1, with 9 bases in between. CDR3 sequence (DNA): TGCGCCAGCAGCTTCGAACGGGCGAACACTGAAGCTTTCTTT. Its translation: CASSFERANTEAFF.

This clone was observed a handful of times. The V call is TRBV9, the J call TRBJ1-1; 9 nucleotides agree with TRBD1. Germline CDR1 reads SGDLS; CDR2 reads YYNGEE. The CDR3 has 15 residues. V shed 2 bases and J 5 bases; nucleotides not matched to a gene: 7. The CDR3 nucleotides are TGTGCCAGCAGCGTGGGGACAGGGCGAGGAACTGAAGCTTTCTTT. Translated, it gives CASSVGTGRGTEAFF.

This chain links TRBV5-4 with TRBJ1-2; D is ambiguous. Trimming took off 0 bases at V and 8 bases at J, with 20 bases between the two ends. Germline loops: CDR1 SGHNT, CDR2 YYREEE (reference sequence). This CDR3 has 16 amino acids. This chain's CDR3 is CASSLGVVGKPGGYTF. The CDR3 DNA reads TGTGCCAGCAGCTTGGGGGTTGTGGGCAAACCAGGCGGCTACACCTTC.

The V call is TRBV5-1, the J call TRBJ2-1; no clear D. This CDR3 is built from 14 residues. Germline V gives CDR1 SGHRS, CDR2 YFSETQ. Trimming stripped 8 bases from V and 3 bases from J, with 15 bases between. Here the CDR3 reads CASFLRPNYNEQFF. Here the CDR3 DNA reads TGCGCCAGTTTCCTACGGCCGAACTACAATGAGCAGTTCTTC.